This entry lists 9 T cell receptor beta chains sequenced from one sample in a study of blood T cells in healthy people across ages. Combining a sample-barcoded 5' primer with a J-beta primer mix, a second PCR ran for about 7 to 11 cycles. From the 5' RACE reads, TCRdb called clonotypes with MiXCR, one entry per CDR3 protein. This sample yields 900,000 to 950,000 distinct CDR3 sequences, of which under 35% are seen a single time; about 10% belongs to the top ten. This same sample was also part of a study on T cells of mothers and their children.

The sample was blood. Receptor source: a woman between 35 and 50 years old in good health.

In this sample, this clonotype turned up a few times. V is TRBV15 and J is TRBJ2-6; tentatively, D is TRBD1 (6 bases). CDR3 length: 19 amino acids. Germline V gene data show CDR1 as LNHNV and CDR2 as YYDKDF (reference sequence). Between the trimmed V and J ends, which lost 5 bases and 1 base, there was a span of 21 bases. CDR3 DNA: TGTGCCACCAGCGGGGCAGGGGCAAGGGAATTGTCTGGGGCCAACGTCCTGACTTTC. Translating it yields CATSGAGARELSGANVLTF.

This sequence joins TRBV5-1 and TRBJ2-5, with 7 nucleotides matching TRBD1. The CDR3 totals 15 residues. The junction had 6 bases not matched to a gene; V was cut back by 2 bases and J by 2 bases. The V gene's germline CDR1 is SGHRS and CDR2 YFSETQ. This CDR3 is CASSLTGTVQETQYF. The CDR3 region has the DNA TGCGCCAGCAGCTTAACCGGGACAGTACAAGAGACCCAGTACTTC.

At least ten counts were recorded for this clonotype. The chain has TRBV5-1 and TRBJ2-7, with D perhaps matching TRBD1 (6 bases). The germline V and J ends were trimmed by 0 bases and 0 bases, with 10 bases remaining between them. The germline V gene has CDR1 SGHRS and CDR2 YFSETQ. The CDR3 loop spans 15 amino acids. The CDR3 loop is CASSLASGVSYEQYF. The CDR3 coding sequence is TGCGCCAGCAGCTTGGCGTCAGGGGTCTCCTACGAGCAGTACTTC.

This clonotype was counted at least ten times. The gene calls are TRBV5-1 and TRBJ2-7; TRBD1 matches at 10 bases. The germline CDR1 and CDR2 sequences are SGHRS and YFSETQ. The CDR3 sequence is 15 residues long. V lost 4 bases and J lost 2; bases outside the gene matches: 6. CDR3 coding DNA: TGCGCCAGCAGCACGGGACAGGGGATAGCCTACGAGCAGTACTTC. Protein: CASSTGQGIAYEQYF.

This clonotype was detected only a few times. This chain uses TRBV11-2 with TRBJ1-4; D remains unclear. Germline V gene data show CDR1 as SGHAT and CDR2 as FQNNGV. The CDR3 is 16 residues long. The V end lost 5 bases, the J end lost 5 bases, and 18 bases lay between the germline ends. CDR3 DNA sequence: TGTGCCAGCAGCCCACTCGGAGGAAGGGTGAATGAAAAACTGTTTTTT. Translated, it gives CASSPLGGRVNEKLFF. The whole variable domain, filled in from reference TRBV11-2 and TRBJ1-4, reads EAGVAQSPRYKIIEKRQSVAFWCNPISGHATLYWYQQILGQGPKLLIQFQNNGVVDDSQLPKDRFSAERLKGVDSTLKIQPAKLEDSAVYLCASSPLGGRVNEKLFFGSGTQLSVL.

This clonotype occurred a few times. The chain is built from TRBV2 and TRBJ1-5; D unresolved. V was clipped by 6 bases and J by 3 bases, with 12 bases between them. This CDR3 is 14 amino acids long. Per the germline V gene, CDR1 is SNHLY and CDR2 is FYNNEI. The CDR3 protein is CASRLRDFNQPQHF. The CDR3 coding sequence is TGTGCCAGCAGATTACGGGATTTCAATCAGCCCCAGCATTTT. The full variable domain, completed using reference TRBV2 and TRBJ1-5, is EPEVTQTPSHQVTQMGQEVILRCVPISNHLYFYWYRQILGQKVEFLVSFYNNEISEKSEIFDDQFSVERPDGSNFTLKIRSTKLEDSAMYFCASRLRDFNQPQHFGDGTRLSIL.

This chain joins TRBV7-2 and TRBJ2-3; 9 nucleotides align to TRBD2. CDR3 length equals 16 residues. The junction had 8 bases not matched to a gene; V was cut back by 5 bases and J by 2 bases. Germline V gives CDR1 SGHTA, CDR2 FQGNSA. In nucleotides, the CDR3 is TGTGCCAGCAGCCGAGGTGGACTAGCGAACACAGATACGCAGTATTTT. It is translated as CASSRGGLANTDTQYF.

The chain employs TRBV12-3 or TRBV12-4 and TRBJ2-2; a possible D gene is TRBD1 (5 bases). This CDR3 region has 14 residues. Trimming took 6 bases from V and 4 from J, leaving 12 bases between them. DNA of the CDR3: TGTGCCAGCAGGCCGACAAGGGGCACCGGGGAGCTGTTTTTT. It codes for CASRPTRGTGELFF.

V and J are TRBV28 and TRBJ2-5, with D tentatively TRBD2 (7 bases). CDR1 MDHEN and CDR2 SYDVKM come from the germline V gene. The length of the CDR3 is 14 residues. V lost 8 bases and J 5 bases, leaving 18 bases between the germline ends. This CDR3 reads CASRGAGEGETQYF. The CDR3 coding sequence is TGTGCCAGCCGGGGGGCAGGGGAGGGGGAGACCCAGTACTTC.